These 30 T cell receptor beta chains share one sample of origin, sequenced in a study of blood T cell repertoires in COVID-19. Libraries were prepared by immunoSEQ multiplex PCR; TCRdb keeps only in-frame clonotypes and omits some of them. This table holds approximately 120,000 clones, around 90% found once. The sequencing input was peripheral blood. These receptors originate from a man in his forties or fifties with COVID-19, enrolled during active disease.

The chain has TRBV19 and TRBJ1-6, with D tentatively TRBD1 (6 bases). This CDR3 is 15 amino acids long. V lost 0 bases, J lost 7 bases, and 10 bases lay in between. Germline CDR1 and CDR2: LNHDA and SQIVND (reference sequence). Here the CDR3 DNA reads TGTGCCAGTAGTATAGATCTGGACAGAAATTCACCCCTCCACTTT. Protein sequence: CASSIDLDRNSPLHF.

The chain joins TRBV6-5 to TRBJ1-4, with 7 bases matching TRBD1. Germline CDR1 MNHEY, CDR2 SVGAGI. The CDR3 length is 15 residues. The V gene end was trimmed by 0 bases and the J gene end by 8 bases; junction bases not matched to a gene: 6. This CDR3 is CASSYSTGSSEKLFF. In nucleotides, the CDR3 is TGTGCCAGCAGTTACTCGACAGGGTCGAGCGAAAAACTGTTTTTT.

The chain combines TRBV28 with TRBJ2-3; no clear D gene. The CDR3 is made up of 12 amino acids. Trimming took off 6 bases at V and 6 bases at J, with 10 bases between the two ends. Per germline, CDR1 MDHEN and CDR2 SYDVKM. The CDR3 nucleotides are TGTGCCAGCAGAGATAACAGTGATACGCAGTATTTT. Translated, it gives CASRDNSDTQYF.

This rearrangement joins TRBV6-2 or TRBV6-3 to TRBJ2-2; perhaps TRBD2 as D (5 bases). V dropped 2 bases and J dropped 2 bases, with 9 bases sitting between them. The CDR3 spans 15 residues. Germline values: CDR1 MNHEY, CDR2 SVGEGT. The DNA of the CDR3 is TGTGCCAGCAGTTACGGGAGACGAAACACCGGGGAGCTGTTTTTT. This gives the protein CASSYGRRNTGELFF.

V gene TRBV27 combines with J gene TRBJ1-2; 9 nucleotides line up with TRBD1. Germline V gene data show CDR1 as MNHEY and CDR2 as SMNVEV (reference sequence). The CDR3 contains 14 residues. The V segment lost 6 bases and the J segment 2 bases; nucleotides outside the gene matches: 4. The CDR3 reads CASSLQGANYGYTF. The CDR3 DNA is TGTGCCAGCAGCCTACAGGGGGCAAACTATGGCTACACCTTC.

The CDR3, as DNA: TGTGCCACCAGTGATTATGGACAGGGAGGGGCCCACGAGCAGTACGTC. It yields the protein CATSDYGQGGAHEQYV. This chain uses TRBV24-1 with TRBJ2-7; possible D gene TRBD1, 8 bases. This CDR3 spans 16 amino acids. Germline V gene data show CDR1 as KGHDR and CDR2 as SFDVKD. Trimming pared 2 bases from V and 5 bases from J, leaving 18 bases between.

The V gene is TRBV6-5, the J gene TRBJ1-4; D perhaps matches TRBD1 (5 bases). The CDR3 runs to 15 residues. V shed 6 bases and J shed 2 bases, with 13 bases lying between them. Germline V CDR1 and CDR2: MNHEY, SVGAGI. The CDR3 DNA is TGTGCCAGCAGCCAGACGGGACTCACTAATGAAAAACTGTTTTTT. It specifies CASSQTGLTNEKLFF.

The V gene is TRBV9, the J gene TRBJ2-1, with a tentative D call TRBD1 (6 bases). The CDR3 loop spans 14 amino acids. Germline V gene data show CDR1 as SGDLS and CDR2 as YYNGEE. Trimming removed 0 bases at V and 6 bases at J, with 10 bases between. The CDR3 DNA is TGTGCCAGCAGCGTAGTACAGGGAAGCAATGAGCAGTTCTTC. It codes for CASSVVQGSNEQFF.

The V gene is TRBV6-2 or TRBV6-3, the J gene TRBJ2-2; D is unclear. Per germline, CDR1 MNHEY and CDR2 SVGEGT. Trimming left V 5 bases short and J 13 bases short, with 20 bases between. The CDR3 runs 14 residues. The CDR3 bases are TGTGCCAGCAGTAAATCGACTGTGTCGGTAGGGCTGTTTTTT. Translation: CASSKSTVSVGLFF.

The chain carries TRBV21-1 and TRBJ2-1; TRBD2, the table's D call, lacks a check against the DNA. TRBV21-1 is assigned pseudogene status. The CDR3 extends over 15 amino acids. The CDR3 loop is CASSSSGRAGNEQFF. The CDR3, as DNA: TGTGCCAGTAGTTCAAGCGGGAGGGCCGGCAATGAGCAGTTCTTC.

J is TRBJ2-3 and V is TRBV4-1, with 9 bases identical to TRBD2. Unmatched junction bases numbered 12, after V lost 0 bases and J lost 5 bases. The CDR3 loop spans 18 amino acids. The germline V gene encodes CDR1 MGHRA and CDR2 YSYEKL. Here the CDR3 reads CASSQDGRAGGLGDTQYF. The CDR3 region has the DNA TGCGCCAGCAGCCAAGATGGCCGCGCGGGAGGGCTGGGAGATACGCAGTATTTT.

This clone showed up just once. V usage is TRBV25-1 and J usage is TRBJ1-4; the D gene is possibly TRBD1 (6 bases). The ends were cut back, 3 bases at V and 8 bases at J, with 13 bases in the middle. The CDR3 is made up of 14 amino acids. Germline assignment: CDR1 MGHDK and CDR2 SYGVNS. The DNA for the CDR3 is TGTGCCAGCAGTGAGTTCGGGACAAACGAAAAACTGTTTTTT. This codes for CASSEFGTNEKLFF.

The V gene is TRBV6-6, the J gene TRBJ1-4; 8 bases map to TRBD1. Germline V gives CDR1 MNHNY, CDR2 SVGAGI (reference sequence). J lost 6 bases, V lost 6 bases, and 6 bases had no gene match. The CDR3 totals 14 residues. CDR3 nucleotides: TGTGCCAGCAGAGACAGGGGTAACGATGAAAAACTGTTTTTT. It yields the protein CASRDRGNDEKLFF.

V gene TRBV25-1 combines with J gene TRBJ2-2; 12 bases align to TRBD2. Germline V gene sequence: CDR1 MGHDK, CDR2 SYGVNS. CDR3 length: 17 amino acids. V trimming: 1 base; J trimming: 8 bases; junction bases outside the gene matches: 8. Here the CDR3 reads CASSEFAGLAGAGELFF. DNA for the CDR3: TGTGCCAGCAGTGAATTTGCGGGACTAGCGGGTGCGGGGGAGCTGTTTTTT.

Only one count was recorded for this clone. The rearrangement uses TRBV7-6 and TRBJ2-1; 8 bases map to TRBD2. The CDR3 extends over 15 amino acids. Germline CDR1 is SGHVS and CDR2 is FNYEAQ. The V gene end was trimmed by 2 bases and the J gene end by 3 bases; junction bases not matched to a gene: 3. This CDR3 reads CASSLSGSNYNEQFF. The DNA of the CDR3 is TGTGCCAGCAGCTTAAGCGGGAGTAACTACAATGAGCAGTTCTTC. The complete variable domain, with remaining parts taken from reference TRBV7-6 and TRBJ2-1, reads GAGVSQSPRYKVTKRGQDVALRCDPISGHVSLYWYRQALGQGPEFLTYFNYEAQQDKSGLPNDRFSAERPEGSISTLTIQRTEQRDSAMYRCASSLSGSNYNEQFFGPGTRLTVL.

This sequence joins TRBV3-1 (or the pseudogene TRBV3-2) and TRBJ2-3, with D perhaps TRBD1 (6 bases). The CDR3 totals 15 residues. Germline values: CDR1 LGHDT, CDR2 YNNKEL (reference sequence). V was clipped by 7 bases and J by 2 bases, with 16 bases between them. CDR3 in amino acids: CASKSRDTSTDTQYF. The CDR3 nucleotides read TGTGCCAGCAAATCACGGGACACCTCCACAGATACGCAGTATTTT.

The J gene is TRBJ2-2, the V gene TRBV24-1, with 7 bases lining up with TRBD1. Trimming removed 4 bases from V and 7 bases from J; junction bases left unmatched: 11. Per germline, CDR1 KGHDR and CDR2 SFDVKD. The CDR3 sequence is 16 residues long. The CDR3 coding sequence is TGTGCCACCAGTGACGCCCAACAGGGGTTGGGCGGGGAGCTGTTTTTT. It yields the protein CATSDAQQGLGGELFF.

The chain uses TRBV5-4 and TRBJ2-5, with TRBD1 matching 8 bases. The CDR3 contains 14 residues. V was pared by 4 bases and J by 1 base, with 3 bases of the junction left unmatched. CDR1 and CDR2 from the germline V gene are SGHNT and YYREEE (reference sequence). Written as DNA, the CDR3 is TGTGCCAGCAGCGCGGACAGGGCCCAAGAGACCCAGTACTTC. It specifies CASSADRAQETQYF.

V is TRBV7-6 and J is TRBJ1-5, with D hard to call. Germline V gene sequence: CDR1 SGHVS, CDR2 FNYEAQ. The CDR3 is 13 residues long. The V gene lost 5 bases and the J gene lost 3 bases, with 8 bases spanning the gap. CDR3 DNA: TGTGCCAGCAGCCCTAAATACAATCAGCCCCAGCATTTT. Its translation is CASSPKYNQPQHF.

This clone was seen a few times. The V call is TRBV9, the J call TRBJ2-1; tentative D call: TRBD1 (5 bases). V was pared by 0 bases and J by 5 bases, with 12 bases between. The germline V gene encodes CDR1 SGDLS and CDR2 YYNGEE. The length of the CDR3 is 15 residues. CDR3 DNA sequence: TGTGCCAGCAGCGTAGAGGTGACAGTCAACAATGAGCAGTTCTTC. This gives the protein CASSVEVTVNNEQFF.

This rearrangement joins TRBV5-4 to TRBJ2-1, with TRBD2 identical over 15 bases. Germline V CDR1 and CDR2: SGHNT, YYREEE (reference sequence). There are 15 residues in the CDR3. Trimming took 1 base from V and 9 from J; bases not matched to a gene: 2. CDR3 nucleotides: TGTGCCAGCAGCTTGCCGGGACTAGCGGGAGGTGAGCAGTTCTTC. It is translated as CASSLPGLAGGEQFF. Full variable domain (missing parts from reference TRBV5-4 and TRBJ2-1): ETGVTQSPTHLIKTRGQQVTLRCSSQSGHNTVSWYQQALGQGPQFIFQYYREEENGRGNFPPRFSGLQFPNYSSELNVNALELDDSALYLCASSLPGLAGGEQFFGPGTRLTVL.

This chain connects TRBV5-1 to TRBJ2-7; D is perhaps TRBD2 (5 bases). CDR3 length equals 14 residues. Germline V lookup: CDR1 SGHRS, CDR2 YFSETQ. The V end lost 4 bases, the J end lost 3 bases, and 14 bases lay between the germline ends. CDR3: CASSPAGENYEQYV. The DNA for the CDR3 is TGCGCCAGCAGCCCTGCCGGGGAGAACTACGAGCAGTACGTC.

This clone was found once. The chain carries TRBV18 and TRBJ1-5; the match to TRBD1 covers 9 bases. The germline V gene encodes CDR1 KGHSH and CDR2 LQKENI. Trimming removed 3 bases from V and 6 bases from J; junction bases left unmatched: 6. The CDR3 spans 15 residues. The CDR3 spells CASSPPGTGSQPQHF. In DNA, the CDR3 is TGTGCCAGCTCACCCCCTGGGACAGGGAGTCAGCCCCAGCATTTT.

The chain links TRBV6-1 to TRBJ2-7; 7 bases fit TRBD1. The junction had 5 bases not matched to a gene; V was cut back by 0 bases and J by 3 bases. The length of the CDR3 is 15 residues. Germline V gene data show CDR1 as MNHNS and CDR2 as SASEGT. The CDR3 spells CASSEAENRGYEQYF. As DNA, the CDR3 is TGTGCCAGCAGTGAAGCGGAAAACAGGGGCTACGAGCAGTACTTC.

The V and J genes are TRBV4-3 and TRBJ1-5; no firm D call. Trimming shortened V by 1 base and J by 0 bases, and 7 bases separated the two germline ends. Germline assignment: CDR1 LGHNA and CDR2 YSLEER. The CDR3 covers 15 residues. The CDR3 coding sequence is TGCGCCAGCAGCCAAGGAGTGAATAGCAATCAGCCCCAGCATTTT. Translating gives CASSQGVNSNQPQHF.

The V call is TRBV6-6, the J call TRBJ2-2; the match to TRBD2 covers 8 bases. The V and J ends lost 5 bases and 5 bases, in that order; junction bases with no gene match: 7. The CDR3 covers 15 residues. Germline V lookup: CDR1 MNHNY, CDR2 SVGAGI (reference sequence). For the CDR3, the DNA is TGTGCCAGCAGTCGGGGACTAGGACGTACCGGGGAGCTGTTTTTT. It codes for CASSRGLGRTGELFF.

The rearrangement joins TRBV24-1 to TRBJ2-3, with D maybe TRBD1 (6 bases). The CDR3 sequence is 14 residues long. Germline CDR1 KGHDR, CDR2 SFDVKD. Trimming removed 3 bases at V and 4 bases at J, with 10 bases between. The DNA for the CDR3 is TGTGCCACCAGTGATCGTTCAGGGGCAGATACGCAGTATTTT. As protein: CATSDRSGADTQYF.

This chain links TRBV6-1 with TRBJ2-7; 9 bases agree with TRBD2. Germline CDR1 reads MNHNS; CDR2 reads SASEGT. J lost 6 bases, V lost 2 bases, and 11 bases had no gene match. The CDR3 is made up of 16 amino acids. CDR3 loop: CASSELGGRGSGEQYV. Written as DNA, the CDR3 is TGTGCCAGCAGTGAATTGGGCGGGAGGGGAAGTGGCGAGCAGTACGTC.

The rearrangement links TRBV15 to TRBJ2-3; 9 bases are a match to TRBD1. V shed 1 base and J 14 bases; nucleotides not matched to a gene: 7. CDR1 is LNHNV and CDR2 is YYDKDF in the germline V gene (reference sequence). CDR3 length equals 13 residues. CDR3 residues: CATSRGDRVIGYF. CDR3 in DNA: TGTGCCACCAGCAGAGGGGACAGGGTGATTGGGTATTTT.

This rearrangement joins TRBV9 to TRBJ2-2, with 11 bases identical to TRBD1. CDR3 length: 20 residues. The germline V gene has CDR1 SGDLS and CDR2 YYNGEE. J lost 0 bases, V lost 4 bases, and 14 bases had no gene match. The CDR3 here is CASSQRTGGHTTPNTGELFF. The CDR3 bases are TGTGCCAGCAGCCAAAGGACAGGGGGCCATACCACTCCGAACACCGGGGAGCTGTTTTTT.